The text below deals with one TCR beta chain. Its cognate antigen is unknown. This entry is derived from a study of shared clonotypes between healthy human individuals. Study-wide points: Among non-shared clonotypes, generation probabilities were lower than among those shared by all four donors. Sequencing depth was expected to affect clonotype sharing among donors. Naive subsets generally had larger estimated richness than memory subsets. Enrolling few donors narrowed the genetic and exposure-history diversity that was represented.

Assay used: immunoSEQ multiplex PCR; TCRdb lists only in-frame clones, some missing. The sample comprises about 2.4 million clones, 90% to 95% of which are singletons, and about 0.34% rests with the top ten. The clonotype comes from a man aged 18-30 years in good health. Some clones in this sample may be carry-over from other donors' samples. Sequencing was performed on naive CD4+ T cells from PBMCs. The subset is: CD45RA+ positively selected.

This CDR3 reads CASSNLVPGTPNHEQYF. Written as DNA, the CDR3 is TGTGCCAGCAGCAATCTGGTTCCCGGGACTCCCAACCACGAGCAGTACTTC. V is TRBV21-1 and J is TRBJ2-7; TRBD2, the table's D call, was not compared with the DNA. TRBV21-1 is an annotated pseudogene. CDR3 size: 17 residues.